Only a few counts were recorded for the clone carrying this T cell receptor (beta chain). This sample is part of a study of T-cell memory formation after mild COVID-19. One entry per CDR3 protein results from TCRdb running MiXCR on the 5' RACE reads. The sample lists under 150,000 distinct CDR3 sequences; approximately 15% were seen once. The length of the CDR3 is 14 residues. Germline CDR1 reads DFQATT; CDR2 reads SNEGSKA (reference sequence). V was shortened by 3 bases and J by 4 bases, with 13 bases between the two germline ends. The TCR sequence derives from an adult woman who had mild COVID-19 (a few samples of this study predate the infection). Cell type and time point are not known. The chain recombines TRBV20-1 with TRBJ2-1; TRBD2 is a possible D gene (5 bases). Sequenced sample: PBMCs or a T cell subset sorted from them (not recorded which). CDR3 coding DNA: TGCAGTGCTAGTCACGCGCGGGTTTACAATGAGCAGTTCTTC. This codes for CSASHARVYNEQFF.